This T cell receptor (beta chain) was found in a study of PD-1 blockade in classical Hodgkin lymphoma. General study points: Prior therapy or disease activity may underlie the repertoire differences, whose causes remain undefined. Unlike CD8+ TCR diversity, which did not rise significantly by C4D1, CD4+ TCR diversity did.

Each and every patient relapsed after autologous stem cell transplantation, and patients got differing brentuximab vedotin exposure. The germline CDR1 and CDR2 sequences are SEHNR and FQNEAQ (reference sequence). CDR3 length: 12 residues. V lost 3 bases, J lost 1 base, and 3 bases lay in between. This clone was seen only a few times. Its target is not known. Clones were sequenced by immunoSEQ multiplex PCR, and TCRdb holds only the in-frame ones, with some missing. The table includes approximately 27,000 clones, 70% to 90% detected once. This receptor was identified in a human donor with classical Hodgkin lymphoma. This sequence joins TRBV7-9 and TRBJ1-1; D is uncertain. The specimen was peripheral blood mononuclear cells (PBMCs), collected at baseline. The CDR3 DNA is TGTGCCAGCAGCTTCGGGAACACTGAAGCTTTCTTT. Translation: CASSFGNTEAFF. Full variable domain (remainder filled in from reference TRBV7-9 and TRBJ1-1): DTGVSQNPRHKITKRGQNVTFRCDPISEHNRLYWYRQTLGQGPEFLTYFQNEAQLEKSRLLSDRFSAERPKGSFSTLEIQRTEQGDSAMYLCASSFGNTEAFFGQGTRLTVV.